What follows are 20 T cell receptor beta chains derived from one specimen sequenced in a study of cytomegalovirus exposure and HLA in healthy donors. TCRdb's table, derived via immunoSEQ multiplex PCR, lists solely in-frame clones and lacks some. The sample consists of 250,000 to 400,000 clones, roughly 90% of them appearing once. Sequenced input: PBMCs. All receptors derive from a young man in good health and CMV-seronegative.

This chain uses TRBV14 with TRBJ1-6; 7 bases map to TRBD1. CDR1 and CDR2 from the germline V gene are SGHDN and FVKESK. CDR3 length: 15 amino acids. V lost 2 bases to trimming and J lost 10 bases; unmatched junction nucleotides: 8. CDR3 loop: CASSQLLRGESPLHF. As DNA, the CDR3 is TGTGCCAGCAGCCAACTCCTCAGGGGGGAATCACCCCTCCACTTT.

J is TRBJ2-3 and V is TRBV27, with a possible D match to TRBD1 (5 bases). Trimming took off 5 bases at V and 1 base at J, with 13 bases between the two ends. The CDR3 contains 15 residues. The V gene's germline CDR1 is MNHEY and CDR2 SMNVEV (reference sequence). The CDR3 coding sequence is TGTGCCAGCAGTCTGACAGCCGGCGGCACAGATACGCAGTATTTT. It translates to CASSLTAGGTDTQYF.

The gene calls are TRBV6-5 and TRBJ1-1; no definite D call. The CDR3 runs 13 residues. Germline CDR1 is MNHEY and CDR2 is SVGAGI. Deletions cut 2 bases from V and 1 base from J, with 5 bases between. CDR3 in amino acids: CASSYPGNTEAFF. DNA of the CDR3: TGTGCCAGCAGTTACCCAGGGAACACTGAAGCTTTCTTT.

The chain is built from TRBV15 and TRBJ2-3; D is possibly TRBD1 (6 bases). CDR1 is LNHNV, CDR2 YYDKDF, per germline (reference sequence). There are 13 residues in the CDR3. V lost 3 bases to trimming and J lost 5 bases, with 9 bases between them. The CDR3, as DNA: TGTGCCACCAGCAGCCCAGGGGAAGATACGCAGTATTTT. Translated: CATSSPGEDTQYF.

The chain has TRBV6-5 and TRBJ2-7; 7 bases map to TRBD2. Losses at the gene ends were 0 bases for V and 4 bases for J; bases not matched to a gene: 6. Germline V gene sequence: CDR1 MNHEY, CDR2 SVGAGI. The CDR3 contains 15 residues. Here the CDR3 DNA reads TGTGCCAGCAGTTACTCGGGGACTACCCCTTACGAGCAGTACTTC. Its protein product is CASSYSGTTPYEQYF.

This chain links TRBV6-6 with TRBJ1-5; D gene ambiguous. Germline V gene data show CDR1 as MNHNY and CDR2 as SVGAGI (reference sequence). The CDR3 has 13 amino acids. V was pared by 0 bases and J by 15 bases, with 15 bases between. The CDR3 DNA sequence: TGTGCCAGCAGTTACTCGAACTATGGAAGTTGGCATTTT. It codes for CASSYSNYGSWHF.

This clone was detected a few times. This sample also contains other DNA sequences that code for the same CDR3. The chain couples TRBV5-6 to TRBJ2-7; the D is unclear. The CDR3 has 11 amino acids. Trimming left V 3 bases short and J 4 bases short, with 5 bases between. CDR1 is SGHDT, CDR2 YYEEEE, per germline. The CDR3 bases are TGTGCCAGCAGCTCGTCTTACGAGCAGTACTTC. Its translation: CASSSSYEQYF.

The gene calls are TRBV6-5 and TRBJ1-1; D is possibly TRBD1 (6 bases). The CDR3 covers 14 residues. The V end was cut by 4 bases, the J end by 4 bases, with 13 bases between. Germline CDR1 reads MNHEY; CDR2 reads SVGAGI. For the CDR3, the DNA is TGTGCCAGCAGTTCTTACAGGGAGGGCACTGAAGCTTTCTTT. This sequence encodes CASSSYREGTEAFF.

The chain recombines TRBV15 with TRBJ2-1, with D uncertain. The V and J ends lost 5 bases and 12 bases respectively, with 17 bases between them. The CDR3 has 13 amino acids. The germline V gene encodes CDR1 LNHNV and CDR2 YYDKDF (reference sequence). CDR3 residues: CATSGRGARWQFF. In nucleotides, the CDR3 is TGTGCCACCAGCGGCCGCGGAGCCCGCTGGCAGTTCTTC.

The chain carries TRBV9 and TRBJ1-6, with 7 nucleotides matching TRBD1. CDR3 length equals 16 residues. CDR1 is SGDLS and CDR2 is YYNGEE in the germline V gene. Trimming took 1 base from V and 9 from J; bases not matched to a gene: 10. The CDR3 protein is CASSVSDRVGGSPLHF. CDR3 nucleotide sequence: TGTGCCAGCAGCGTATCCGACAGGGTGGGTGGTTCACCCCTCCACTTT.

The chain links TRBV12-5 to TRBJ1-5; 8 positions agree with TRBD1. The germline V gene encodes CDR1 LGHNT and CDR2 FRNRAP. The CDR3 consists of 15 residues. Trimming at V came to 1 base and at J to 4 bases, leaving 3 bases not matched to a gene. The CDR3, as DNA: TGTGCTAGTGGTTTGGGGCAGGGGGCAAATCAGCCCCAGCATTTT. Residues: CASGLGQGANQPQHF. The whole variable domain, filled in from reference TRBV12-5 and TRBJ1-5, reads DARVTQTPRHKVTEMGQEVTMRCQPILGHNTVFWYRQTMMQGLELLAYFRNRAPLDDSGMPKDRFSAEMPDATLATLKIQPSEPRDSAVYFCASGLGQGANQPQHFGDGTRLSIL.

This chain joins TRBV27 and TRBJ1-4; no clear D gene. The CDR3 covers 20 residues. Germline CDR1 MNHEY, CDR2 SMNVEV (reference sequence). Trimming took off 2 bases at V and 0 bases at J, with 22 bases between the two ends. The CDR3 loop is CASSLKNPWLVTATNEKLFF. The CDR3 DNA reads TGTGCCAGCAGTTTAAAAAACCCCTGGTTGGTAACGGCAACTAATGAAAAACTGTTTTTT. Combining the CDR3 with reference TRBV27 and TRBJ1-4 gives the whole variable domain EAQVTQNPRYLITVTGKKLTVTCSQNMNHEYMSWYRQDPGLGLRQIYYSMNVEVTDKGDVPEGYKVSRKEKRNFPLILESPSPNQTSLYFCASSLKNPWLVTATNEKLFFGSGTQLSVL.

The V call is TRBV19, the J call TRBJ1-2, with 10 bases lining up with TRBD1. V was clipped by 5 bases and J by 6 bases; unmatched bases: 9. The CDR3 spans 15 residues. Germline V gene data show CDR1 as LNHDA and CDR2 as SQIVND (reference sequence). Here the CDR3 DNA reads TGTGCCAGTAGTCCGCGACAGGGGGCGTCGAATGGCTACACCTTC. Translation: CASSPRQGASNGYTF.

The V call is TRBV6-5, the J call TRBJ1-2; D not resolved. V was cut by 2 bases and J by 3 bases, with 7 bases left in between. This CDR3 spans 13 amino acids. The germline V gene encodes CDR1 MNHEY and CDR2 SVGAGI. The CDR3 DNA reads TGTGCCAGCAGTTACGACAACTACTATGGCTACACCTTC. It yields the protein CASSYDNYYGYTF.

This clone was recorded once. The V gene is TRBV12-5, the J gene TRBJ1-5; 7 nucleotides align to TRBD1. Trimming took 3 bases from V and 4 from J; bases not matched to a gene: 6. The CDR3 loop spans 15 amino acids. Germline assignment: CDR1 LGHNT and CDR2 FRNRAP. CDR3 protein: CASGLWDSPNQPQHF. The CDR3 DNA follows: TGTGCTAGTGGTTTATGGGACAGCCCAAATCAGCCCCAGCATTTT.

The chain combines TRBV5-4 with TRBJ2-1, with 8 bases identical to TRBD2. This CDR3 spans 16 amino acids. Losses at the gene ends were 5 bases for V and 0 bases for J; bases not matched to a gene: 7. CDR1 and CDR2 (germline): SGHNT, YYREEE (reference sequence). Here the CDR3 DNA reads TGTGCCAGCAGTGCTCGGGGGGGGATCTCCTACAATGAGCAGTTCTTC. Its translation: CASSARGGISYNEQFF.

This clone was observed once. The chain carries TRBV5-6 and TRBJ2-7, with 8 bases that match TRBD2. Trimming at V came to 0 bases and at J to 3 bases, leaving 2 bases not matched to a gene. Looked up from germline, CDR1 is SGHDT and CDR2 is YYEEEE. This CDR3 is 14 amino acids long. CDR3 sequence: CASSLGSGVYEQYF. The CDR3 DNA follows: TGTGCCAGCAGCTTGGGTAGCGGGGTCTACGAGCAGTACTTC.

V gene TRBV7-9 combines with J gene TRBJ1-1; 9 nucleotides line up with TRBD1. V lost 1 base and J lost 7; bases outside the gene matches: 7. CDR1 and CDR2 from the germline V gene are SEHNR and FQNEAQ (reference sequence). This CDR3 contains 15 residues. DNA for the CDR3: TGTGCCAGCAGCTTAGGGGACAGGGAGTATAATGAAGCTTTCTTT. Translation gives CASSLGDREYNEAFF.

CDR3 coding DNA: TGTGCCAGCAGTCGCTCCAACGGGGTTTCACCCCTCCACTTT. This gives the protein CASSRSNGVSPLHF. V is TRBV6-5 and J is TRBJ1-6; D unclear. This CDR3 contains 14 residues. Deletions cut 5 bases from V and 9 bases from J, with 14 bases between. Per the germline V gene, CDR1 is MNHEY and CDR2 is SVGAGI.

The CDR3 DNA reads TGTGCCAGCAGCTTTGGGGCCCGACAGGGATGGGGCAATCAGCCCCAGCATTTT. It encodes CASSFGARQGWGNQPQHF. This chain joins TRBV5-6 and TRBJ1-5, with 7 bases lining up with TRBD1. This CDR3 comprises 18 residues. The V gene end was trimmed by 2 bases and the J gene end by 2 bases; junction bases not matched to a gene: 13. Germline V gives CDR1 SGHDT, CDR2 YYEEEE.